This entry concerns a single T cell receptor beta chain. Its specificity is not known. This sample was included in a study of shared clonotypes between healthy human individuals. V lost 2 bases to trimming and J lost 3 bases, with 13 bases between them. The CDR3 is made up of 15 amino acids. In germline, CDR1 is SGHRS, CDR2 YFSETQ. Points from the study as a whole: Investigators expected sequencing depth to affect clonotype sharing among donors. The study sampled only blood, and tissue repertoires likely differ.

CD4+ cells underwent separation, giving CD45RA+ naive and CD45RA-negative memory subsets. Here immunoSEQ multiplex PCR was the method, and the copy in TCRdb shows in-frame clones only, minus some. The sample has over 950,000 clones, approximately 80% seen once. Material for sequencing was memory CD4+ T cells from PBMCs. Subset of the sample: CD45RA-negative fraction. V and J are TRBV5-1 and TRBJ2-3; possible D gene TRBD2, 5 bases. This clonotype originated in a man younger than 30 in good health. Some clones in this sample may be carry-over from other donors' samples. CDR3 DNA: TGCGCCAGCAGCTTCTCTAGCATGGAGACAGATACGCAGTATTTT. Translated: CASSFSSMETDTQYF.